One and the same sample provided the 10 T cell receptor beta chains below, sequenced in a study of shared clonotypes between healthy human individuals. The data were produced by immunoSEQ multiplex PCR, yet TCRdb's version contains in-frame clones alone and is incomplete. The sample consists of roughly 700,000 clones, around 67% of them appearing once. Sequencing input: memory CD4+ T cells sorted from blood. Subset: CD45RA-negative fraction. These receptors were collected from a woman in her 30s in good health.

This clone was recorded at least ten times. The CDR3 sequence is CARRQVNTGELFF. The CDR3, as DNA: TGTGCCAGGCGACAGGTTAACACCGGGGAGCTGTTTTTT. This chain joins TRBV6-5 and TRBJ2-2; possible D gene TRBD1, 6 bases. The CDR3 length is 13 residues. Germline loops: CDR1 MNHEY, CDR2 SVGAGI. The V gene lost 9 bases and the J gene lost 2 bases, with 10 bases spanning the gap.

CDR3 DNA: TGTGCCAGTAGGAACACGAGAAGCAATCAGCCCCAGCATTTT. This sequence encodes CASRNTRSNQPQHF. V is TRBV19 and J is TRBJ1-5, with D hard to call. The CDR3 totals 14 residues. Trimming removed 6 bases at V and 1 base at J, with 10 bases between. CDR1 and CDR2 (germline): LNHDA, SQIVND (reference sequence).

As for this clone: Other DNA sequences within the sample encode an identical CDR3. The chain couples TRBV19 to TRBJ2-7; D perhaps matches TRBD2 (6 bases). Trimming cost V 1 base and J 3 bases, with 7 bases left between them. Germline CDR1 LNHDA, CDR2 SQIVND (reference sequence). The CDR3 has 13 amino acids. CDR3 bases: TGTGCCAGTAGTATAGTGGGGGGCTACGAGCAGTACTTC. Translated: CASSIVGGYEQYF.

This chain connects TRBV16 to TRBJ2-2; perhaps TRBD1 as D (6 bases). Trimming removed 3 bases from V and 0 bases from J, with 14 bases in between. CDR1 and CDR2 from the germline V gene are KGHSY and FQNENV. This CDR3 spans 17 amino acids. This chain's CDR3 is CASSQDTGPTNTGELFF. The CDR3 nucleotides read TGTGCCAGCAGCCAGGACACAGGGCCGACGAACACCGGGGAGCTGTTTTTT.

This clone appeared a single time. The chain employs TRBV5-1 and TRBJ2-1, with 9 bases identical to TRBD2. CDR3 length: 15 residues. The germline V gene encodes CDR1 SGHRS and CDR2 YFSETQ. Trimming removed 2 bases from V and 4 bases from J; junction bases left unmatched: 4. CDR3 loop: CASSFLREGYNEQFF. For the CDR3, the DNA is TGCGCCAGCAGCTTCTTGCGGGAGGGTTACAATGAGCAGTTCTTC.

This clone was counted many times. The V and J genes are TRBV19 and TRBJ2-6; no definite D call. The germline CDR1 and CDR2 sequences are LNHDA and SQIVND (reference sequence). Trimming removed 4 bases from V and 0 bases from J, with 16 bases in between. The CDR3 is 18 residues long. CDR3 DNA sequence: TGTGCCAGTAGTACCGCCCAGAGACAAGTCTCTGGGGCCAACGTCCTGACTTTC. Residues: CASSTAQRQVSGANVLTF.

The V gene is TRBV28, the J gene TRBJ1-2; maybe TRBD1 (6 bases). From germline, CDR1 is MDHEN and CDR2 SYDVKM. The length of the CDR3 is 13 residues. V shed 7 bases and J shed 5 bases, with 14 bases lying between them. CDR3 nucleotides: TGTGCCAGCATTAGCGGGACATATTATGGCTACACCTTC. This translates into CASISGTYYGYTF.

Points on this clone: Distinct nucleotide sequences in the sample also encode this CDR3. The rearrangement uses TRBV28 and TRBJ2-3; D is undetermined. Germline V CDR1 and CDR2: MDHEN, SYDVKM. This CDR3 spans 13 amino acids. Trimming took 6 bases from V and 0 from J, leaving 7 bases between them. CDR3 nucleotide sequence: TGTGCCAGCAGCCCACAGAGCACAGATACGCAGTATTTT. Translation: CASSPQSTDTQYF.

To note about this clone: Additional DNA sequences in this sample encode the identical CDR3. This chain joins TRBV5-1 and TRBJ2-7; 12 nucleotides line up with TRBD2. The CDR3 is made up of 16 amino acids. Trimming at V came to 2 bases and at J to 7 bases, leaving 10 bases not matched to a gene. CDR1 is SGHRS, CDR2 YFSETQ, per germline. The CDR3 DNA follows: TGCGCCAGCAGCTTAAGTGGACTAGCGGGATCGTATGAGCAGTACTTC. Its protein product is CASSLSGLAGSYEQYF.

This clone was picked up one time. The chain links TRBV2 to TRBJ1-1; maybe TRBD1 (5 bases). CDR1 SNHLY and CDR2 FYNNEI come from the germline V gene. The length of the CDR3 is 11 residues. V dropped 8 bases and J dropped 5 bases, with 9 bases sitting between them. The CDR3 bases are TGTGCCAGCGGGAGGGGAACTGAAGCTTTCTTT. Its translation: CASGRGTEAFF.